This T cell receptor beta chain was captured in a study of blood T cell repertoires in COVID-19. Study details: T cells, B-cell-depleted T cells, or PBMCs supplied cDNA or gDNA.

Original processing methods: The assay estimated nucleated cells by amplifying reference gene primers. Using immunoSEQ multiplex PCR, the repertoire was profiled, and TCRdb retains in-frame clones only, with some absent. The V and J calls and clone size were taken over from that table, and D and trimming were inferred from the DNA. The sample contains about 150,000 clones, 65% to 85% of which appear only once. With 5 bases removed from V and 4 bases from J, the gap between germline ends came to 11 bases. This CDR3 has 14 residues. Germline values: CDR1 LGHNT, CDR2 FRNRAP. The V gene is TRBV12-5, the J gene TRBJ2-2, with a possible D match to TRBD1 (6 bases). The receptor's source is a woman between 65 and 79 years old who had recovered from COVID-19. Input material: peripheral blood. The CDR3 nucleotides read TGTGCTAGTGGTAAGACAGGTAGCACCGGGGAGCTGTTTTTT. Translated, it gives CASGKTGSTGELFF.